Presented here are 22 T cell receptor beta chains from one specimen sequenced in a study of cytomegalovirus exposure and HLA in healthy donors. Both 60 Vbeta primers and 13 Jbeta primers went into the PCR. Clones were sequenced by immunoSEQ multiplex PCR, and TCRdb holds only the in-frame ones, with some missing. Among 75,000 to 95,000 clones listed, around 90% were seen once. The sequencing sample was made of PBMCs. Receptor source: a man younger than 30 in good health and CMV-seronegative.

V gene TRBV5-5 combines with J gene TRBJ2-1; TRBD2 matches at 7 bases. V lost 1 base to trimming and J lost 15 bases; unmatched junction nucleotides: 10. This CDR3 is built from 13 residues. Per the germline V gene, CDR1 is SGHKS and CDR2 is YYEKEE (reference sequence). The CDR3, as DNA: TGTGCCAGCAGCTTGACGCGTACGGGGGGAGGGTTCTTC. Its protein product is CASSLTRTGGGFF.

The chain joins TRBV5-1 to TRBJ2-1; possible D gene TRBD2, 8 bases. Germline assignment: CDR1 SGHRS and CDR2 YFSETQ. Trimming removed 4 bases at V and 0 bases at J, with 14 bases between. The length of the CDR3 is 16 residues. As DNA, the CDR3 is TGCGCCAGCAGCCTGACAGGGACTAGCTCCTACAATGAGCAGTTCTTC. Residues: CASSLTGTSSYNEQFF.

The rearrangement joins TRBV10-1 to TRBJ2-7; 7 nucleotides line up with TRBD2. Germline V gene lookup returns CDR1 WNHNN and CDR2 SYGVQD (reference sequence). V was clipped by 0 bases and J by 2 bases; unmatched bases: 10. The CDR3 consists of 17 residues. CDR3 sequence reads: CASSESLPKRDPYEQYF. The CDR3 DNA reads TGCGCCAGCAGTGAGTCCCTACCGAAGCGGGACCCCTACGAGCAGTACTTC.

The genes are TRBV7-6 and TRBJ2-7; tentative D call: TRBD1 (6 bases). The germline gives CDR1 SGHVS, CDR2 FNYEAQ. The ends were cut back, 4 bases at V and 4 bases at J, with 29 bases in the middle. The length of the CDR3 is 19 residues. CDR3 nucleotides: TGTGCCAGCAGCTCCCTAGGCCCCAACAGGGTTCGCACCCTATACGAGCAGTACTTC. This sequence encodes CASSSLGPNRVRTLYEQYF.

The chain uses TRBV19 and TRBJ2-1; D gene unclear. The CDR3 consists of 13 residues. In germline, CDR1 is LNHDA, CDR2 SQIVND (reference sequence). Trimming cost V 0 bases and J 7 bases, with 7 bases left between them. The DNA of the CDR3 is TGTGCCAGTAGTATAGAACTCGATAATGAGCAGTTCTTC. This codes for CASSIELDNEQFF.

The J gene is TRBJ2-1, the V gene TRBV5-1, with 9 bases lining up with TRBD2. Trimming took 4 bases from V and 0 from J; bases not matched to a gene: 2. The CDR3 covers 15 residues. In germline, CDR1 is SGHRS, CDR2 YFSETQ. The CDR3 sequence is CASSLAGSSYNEQFF. CDR3 nucleotide sequence: TGCGCCAGCAGCCTAGCGGGAAGCTCCTACAATGAGCAGTTCTTC.

Worth noting for this clone: Other DNA variants within this sample encode the same CDR3. This chain connects TRBV5-4 to TRBJ1-1, with 9 positions matching TRBD1. The CDR3 has 14 residues. V shed 3 bases, J shed 2 bases, and the junction held 2 bases outside the gene matches. CDR1 SGHNT and CDR2 YYREEE come from the germline V gene (reference sequence). The CDR3, as DNA: TGTGCCAGCAGCTCGGGACAGGGAAACACTGAAGCTTTCTTT. This sequence encodes CASSSGQGNTEAFF.

V and J are TRBV6-5 and TRBJ2-7, with TRBD1 matching 9 bases. J was trimmed by 1 base and V by 6 bases; bases with no gene match: 7. The CDR3 is 15 residues long. The germline V gene encodes CDR1 MNHEY and CDR2 SVGAGI. The CDR3 DNA sequence: TGTGCCAGCAGGCCCGACAGGGGGATTTCCTACGAGCAGTACTTC. It yields the protein CASRPDRGISYEQYF.

The chain joins TRBV19 to TRBJ2-6; D not certain. CDR1 and CDR2 from the germline V gene are LNHDA and SQIVND (reference sequence). There are 14 residues in the CDR3. V was trimmed by 10 bases and J by 0 bases, leaving 10 bases between them. The CDR3 protein is CATESSSGANVLTF. The CDR3 DNA follows: TGTGCCACCGAGTCCTCCTCTGGGGCCAACGTCCTGACTTTC.

The rearrangement links TRBV4-3 to TRBJ1-3; D possibly corresponds to TRBD1 (5 bases). The V end lost 0 bases, the J end lost 0 bases, and 15 bases lay between the germline ends. The CDR3 is 18 amino acids. CDR1 and CDR2 from the germline V gene are LGHNA and YSLEER. The CDR3 spells CASSQDPPGEFSGNTIYF. The DNA of the CDR3 is TGCGCCAGCAGCCAAGATCCGCCGGGGGAATTCTCTGGAAACACCATATATTTT.

This chain joins TRBV9 and TRBJ2-3; 7 positions agree with TRBD2. The CDR3 is 15 residues long. V dropped 1 base and J dropped 10; count of bases not matched to a gene: 12. Germline V lookup: CDR1 SGDLS, CDR2 YYNGEE. The CDR3 reads CASSVSAGRQAAQYF. CDR3 coding DNA: TGTGCCAGCAGCGTATCAGCGGGGCGGCAAGCTGCGCAGTATTTT.

The chain has TRBV5-6 and TRBJ2-7; D ambiguous. The germline CDR1 and CDR2 sequences are SGHDT and YYEEEE. Trimming took 2 bases from V and 7 from J, leaving 7 bases between them. This CDR3 region has 11 residues. CDR3 residues: CASSFEREQYF. The CDR3 nucleotides read TGTGCCAGCAGCTTCGAACGGGAGCAGTACTTC.

This sequence joins TRBV6-1 and TRBJ2-1, with 8 bases fitting TRBD1. V lost 10 bases and J lost 8; bases outside the gene matches: 10. From germline, CDR1 is MNHNS and CDR2 SASEGT. The CDR3 sequence is 13 residues long. CDR3 protein: CAIRRQGAHEQFF. CDR3 DNA: TGTGCCATCAGAAGGCAGGGGGCACATGAGCAGTTCTTC.

With respect to this clone: The sample contains more than one DNA sequence encoding this CDR3. The chain is built from TRBV6-5 and TRBJ2-7; 7 bases are shared with TRBD1. The V and J ends lost 5 bases and 6 bases, in that order; junction bases with no gene match: 4. CDR1 and CDR2 from the germline V gene are MNHEY and SVGAGI. There are 12 residues in the CDR3. The CDR3: CASSQGGSEQYF. The CDR3 bases are TGTGCCAGCAGTCAAGGGGGCAGCGAGCAGTACTTC.

The chain combines TRBV7-2 with TRBJ2-3, with TRBD2 matching over 12 bases. The CDR3 loop spans 16 amino acids. Germline V CDR1 and CDR2: SGHTA, FQGNSA. Unmatched junction bases numbered 8, after V lost 4 bases and J lost 6 bases. CDR3 coding DNA: TGTGCCAGCAGCTCTGCCCTAGCGGGAGGGTCTGATACGCAGTATTTT. Its translation: CASSSALAGGSDTQYF.

A word on this clone: Sequence at one end of the junction differs from germline and may be a read error. The chain employs TRBV5-5 and TRBJ2-7; maybe TRBD2 (5 bases). Germline CDR1 and CDR2: SGHKS and YYEKEE (reference sequence). The CDR3 contains 14 residues. This CDR3 reads CASSWESLSNEQYF. The DNA for the CDR3 is TGTGCCAGCAGCTGGGAGTCTCTCTCCAACGAGCAGTACTTC.

This CDR3 reads CASKRPSGNTEAFF. The DNA for the CDR3 is TGTGCCAGCAAACGCCCCTCGGGTAACACTGAAGCTTTCTTT. The V and J genes are TRBV6-5 and TRBJ1-1, with unresolved D. Between the trimmed V and J ends, which lost 7 bases and 2 bases, there was a span of 14 bases. CDR1 is MNHEY and CDR2 is SVGAGI in the germline V gene. The CDR3 has 14 residues.

The DNA for the CDR3 is TGCGCCAGCAGCCGAACCGGGACAGGGTTTGGAGATACGCAGTATTTT. This translates into CASSRTGTGFGDTQYF. The chain has TRBV4-3 and TRBJ2-3; 9 bases align to TRBD1. V dropped 4 bases and J dropped 5; count of bases not matched to a gene: 10. The CDR3 contains 16 residues. Germline CDR1 is LGHNA and CDR2 is YSLEER.

The rearrangement links TRBV18 to TRBJ2-3; maybe TRBD1 (6 bases). The germline V gene has CDR1 KGHSH and CDR2 LQKENI. V lost 6 bases, J lost 6 bases, and 13 bases lay in between. The CDR3 spans 13 residues. The CDR3 sequence is CASSQGTSDTQYF. CDR3 in DNA: TGTGCCAGCTCCCAAGGGACATCGGATACGCAGTATTTT.

This clone has only a few counts. This chain connects TRBV29-1 to TRBJ1-5; a possible D gene is TRBD1 (5 bases). V was shortened by 4 bases and J by 2 bases, with 12 bases between the two germline ends. The CDR3 spans 14 residues. The germline CDR1 and CDR2 sequences are SQVTM and ANQGSEA. The CDR3 DNA reads TGCAGCGTTGGGGGGGGTCGGGGCAATCAGCCCCAGCATTTT. This encodes CSVGGGRGNQPQHF. The full variable domain, completed using reference TRBV29-1 and TRBJ1-5, is SAVISQKPSRDICQRGTSLTIQCQVDSQVTMMFWYRQQPGQSLTLIATANQGSEATYESGFVIDKFPISRPNLTFSTLTVSNMSPEDSSIYLCSVGGGRGNQPQHFGDGTRLSIL.

This clone showed up just once. CDR3 protein: CASSPDRVYGYTF. The CDR3 bases are TGTGCCAGCAGCCCTGACAGGGTATATGGCTACACCTTC. V and J are TRBV5-8 and TRBJ1-2, with 7 bases matching TRBD1. V lost 4 bases and J lost 5; bases outside the gene matches: 5. Germline CDR1 reads SGHTS; CDR2 reads YDEGEE. CDR3 length equals 13 residues.

In DNA, the CDR3 is TGTGCCAGCAGTGTAGGAGGCAATCAGCCCCAGCATTTT. Translating gives CASSVGGNQPQHF. This chain links TRBV6-1 with TRBJ1-5; D unresolved. The length of the CDR3 is 13 residues. Germline-derived CDR1 and CDR2 are MNHNS and SASEGT. The germline V and J ends were trimmed by 4 bases and 2 bases, with 6 bases remaining between them.